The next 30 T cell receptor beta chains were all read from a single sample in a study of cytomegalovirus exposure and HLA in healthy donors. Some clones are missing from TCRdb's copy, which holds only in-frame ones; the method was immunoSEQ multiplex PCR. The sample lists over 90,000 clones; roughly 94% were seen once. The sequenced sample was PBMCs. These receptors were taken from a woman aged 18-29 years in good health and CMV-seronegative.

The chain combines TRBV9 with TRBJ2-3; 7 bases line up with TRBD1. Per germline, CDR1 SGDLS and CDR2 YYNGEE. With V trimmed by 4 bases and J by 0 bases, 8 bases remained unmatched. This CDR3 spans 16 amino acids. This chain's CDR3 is CASSPWDSPSTDTQYF. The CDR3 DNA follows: TGTGCCAGCAGCCCCTGGGACAGCCCGAGCACAGATACGCAGTATTTT.

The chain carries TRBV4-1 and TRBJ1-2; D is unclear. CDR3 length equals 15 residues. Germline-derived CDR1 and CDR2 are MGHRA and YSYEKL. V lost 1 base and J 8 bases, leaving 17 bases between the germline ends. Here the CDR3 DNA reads TGCGCCAGCAGCCAAGGGATTCCGGGGTGGCGAGGCTACACCTTC. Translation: CASSQGIPGWRGYTF.

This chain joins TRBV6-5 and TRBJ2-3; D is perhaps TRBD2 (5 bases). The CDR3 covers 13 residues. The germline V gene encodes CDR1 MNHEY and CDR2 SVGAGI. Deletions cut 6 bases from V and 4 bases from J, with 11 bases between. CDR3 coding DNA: TGTGCCAGCAGCCAACGGGGAGCAGATACGCAGTATTTT. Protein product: CASSQRGADTQYF.

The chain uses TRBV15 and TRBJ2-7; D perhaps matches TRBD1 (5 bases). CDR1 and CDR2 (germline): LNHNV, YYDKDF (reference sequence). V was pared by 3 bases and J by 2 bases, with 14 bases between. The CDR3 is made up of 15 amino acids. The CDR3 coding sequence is TGTGCCACCAGCAGCTCTCCCGCAGGGACCTACGAGCAGTACTTC. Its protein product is CATSSSPAGTYEQYF.

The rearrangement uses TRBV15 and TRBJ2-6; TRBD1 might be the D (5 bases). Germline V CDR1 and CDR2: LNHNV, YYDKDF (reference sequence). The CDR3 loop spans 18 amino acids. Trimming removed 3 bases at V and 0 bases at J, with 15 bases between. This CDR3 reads CATSSPMGLGSGANVLTF. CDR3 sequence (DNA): TGTGCCACCAGCAGTCCCATGGGGCTCGGCTCTGGGGCCAACGTCCTGACTTTC. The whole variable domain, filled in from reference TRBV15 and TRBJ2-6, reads DAMVIQNPRYQVTQFGKPVTLSCSQTLNHNVMYWYQQKSSQAPKLLFHYYDKDFNNEADTPDNFQSRRPNTSFCFLDIRSPGLGDTAMYLCATSSPMGLGSGANVLTFGAGSRLTVL.

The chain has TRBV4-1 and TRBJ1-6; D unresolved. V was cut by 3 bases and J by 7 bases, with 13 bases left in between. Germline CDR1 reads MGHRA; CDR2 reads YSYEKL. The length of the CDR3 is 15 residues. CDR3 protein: CASSHRENLNSPLHF. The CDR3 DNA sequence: TGCGCCAGCAGCCACCGGGAAAACCTAAATTCACCCCTCCACTTT.

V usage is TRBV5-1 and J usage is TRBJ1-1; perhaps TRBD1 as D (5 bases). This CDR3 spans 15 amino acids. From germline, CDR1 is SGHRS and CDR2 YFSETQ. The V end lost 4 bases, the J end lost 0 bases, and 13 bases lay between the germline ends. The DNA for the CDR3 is TGCGCCAGCAGCCCCACAGGACACATGAACACTGAAGCTTTCTTT. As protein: CASSPTGHMNTEAFF.

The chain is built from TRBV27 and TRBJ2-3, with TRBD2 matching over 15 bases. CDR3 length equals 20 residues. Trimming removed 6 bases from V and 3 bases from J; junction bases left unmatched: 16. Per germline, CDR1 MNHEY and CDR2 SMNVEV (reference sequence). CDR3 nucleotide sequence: TGTGCCAGCAGCCTAAAGGTCTGGACTAGCGGGGGGGCATTAACAGATACGCAGTATTTT. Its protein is CASSLKVWTSGGALTDTQYF.

The chain's CDR3 is CASSSRDRGLHGYTF. CDR3 DNA: TGTGCCAGCAGTTCCCGGGACAGGGGGCTGCATGGCTACACCTTC. The V and J genes are TRBV6-5 and TRBJ1-2, with TRBD1 matching 12 bases. The CDR3 is 15 residues long. Germline V gives CDR1 MNHEY, CDR2 SVGAGI. V shed 4 bases and J 6 bases; nucleotides not matched to a gene: 6.

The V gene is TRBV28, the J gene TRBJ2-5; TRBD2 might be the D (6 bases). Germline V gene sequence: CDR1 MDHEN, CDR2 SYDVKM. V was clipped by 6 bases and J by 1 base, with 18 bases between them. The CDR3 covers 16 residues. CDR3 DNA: TGTGCCAGCAGACACGGGAGAAGAGGGGCCCAAGAGACCCAGTACTTC. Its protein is CASRHGRRGAQETQYF.

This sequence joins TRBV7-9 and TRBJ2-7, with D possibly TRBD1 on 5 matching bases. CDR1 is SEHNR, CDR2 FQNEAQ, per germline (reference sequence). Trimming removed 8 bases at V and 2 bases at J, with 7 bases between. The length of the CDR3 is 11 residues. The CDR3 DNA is TGTGCCAGCGACAGTGCCTACGAGCAGTACTTC. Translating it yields CASDSAYEQYF.

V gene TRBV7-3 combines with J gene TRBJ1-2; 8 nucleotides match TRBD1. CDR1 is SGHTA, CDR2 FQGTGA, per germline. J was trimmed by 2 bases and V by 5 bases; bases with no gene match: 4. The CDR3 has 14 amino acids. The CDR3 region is CASSGQGGNYGYTF. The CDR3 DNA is TGTGCCAGCAGCGGACAGGGAGGGAACTATGGCTACACCTTC.

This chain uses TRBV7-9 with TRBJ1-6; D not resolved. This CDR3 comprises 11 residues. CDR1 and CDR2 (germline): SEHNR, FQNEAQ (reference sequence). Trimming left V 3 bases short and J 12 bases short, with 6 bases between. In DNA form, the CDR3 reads TGTGCCAGCAGCTTCCGGGAACCCCTCCACTTT. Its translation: CASSFREPLHF.

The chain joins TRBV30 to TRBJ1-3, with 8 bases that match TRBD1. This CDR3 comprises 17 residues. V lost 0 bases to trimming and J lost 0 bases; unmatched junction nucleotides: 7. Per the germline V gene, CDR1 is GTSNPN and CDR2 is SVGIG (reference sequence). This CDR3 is CAWSVPDRVISGNTIYF. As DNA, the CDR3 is TGTGCCTGGAGTGTACCGGACAGGGTAATCTCTGGAAACACCATATATTTT. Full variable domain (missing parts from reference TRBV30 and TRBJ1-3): SQTIHQWPATLVQPVGSPLSLECTVEGTSNPNLYWYRQAAGRGLQLLFYSVGIGQISSEVPQNLSASRPQDRQFILSSKKLLLSDSGFYLCAWSVPDRVISGNTIYFGEGSWLTVV.

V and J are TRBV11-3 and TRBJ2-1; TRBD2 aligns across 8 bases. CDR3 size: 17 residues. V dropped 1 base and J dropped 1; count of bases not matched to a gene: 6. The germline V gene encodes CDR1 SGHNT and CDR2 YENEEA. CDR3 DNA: TGTGCCAGCAGCTTAGGAGGTAGCGGGGATTCCTACAATGAGCAGTTCTTC. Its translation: CASSLGGSGDSYNEQFF.

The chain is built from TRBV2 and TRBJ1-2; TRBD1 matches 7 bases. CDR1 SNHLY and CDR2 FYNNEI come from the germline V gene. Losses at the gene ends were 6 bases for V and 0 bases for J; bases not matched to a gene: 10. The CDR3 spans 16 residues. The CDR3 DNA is TGTGCCAGCAGGGTTCACCTAGGGACAGCTAACTATGGCTACACCTTC. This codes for CASRVHLGTANYGYTF.

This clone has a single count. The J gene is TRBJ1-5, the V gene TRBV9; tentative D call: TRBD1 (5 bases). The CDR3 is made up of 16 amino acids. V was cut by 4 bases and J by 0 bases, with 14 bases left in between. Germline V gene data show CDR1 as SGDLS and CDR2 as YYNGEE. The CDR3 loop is CASSPGTSYSNQPQHF. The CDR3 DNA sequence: TGTGCCAGCAGCCCCGGGACTTCCTATAGCAATCAGCCCCAGCATTTT.

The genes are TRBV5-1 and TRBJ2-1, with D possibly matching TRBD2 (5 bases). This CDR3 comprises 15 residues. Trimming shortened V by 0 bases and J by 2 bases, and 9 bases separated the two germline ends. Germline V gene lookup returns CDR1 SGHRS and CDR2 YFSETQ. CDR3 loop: CASSLGLATYNEQFF. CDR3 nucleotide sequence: TGCGCCAGCAGCTTGGGTCTAGCAACCTACAATGAGCAGTTCTTC.

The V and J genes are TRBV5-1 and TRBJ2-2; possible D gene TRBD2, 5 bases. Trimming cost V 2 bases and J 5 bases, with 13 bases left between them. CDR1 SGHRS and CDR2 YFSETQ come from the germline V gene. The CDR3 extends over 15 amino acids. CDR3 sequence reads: CASSFFSPGTGELFF. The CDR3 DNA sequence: TGCGCCAGCAGCTTTTTCTCCCCGGGAACCGGGGAGCTGTTTTTT. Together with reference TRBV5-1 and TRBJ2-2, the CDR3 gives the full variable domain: KAGVTQTPRYLIKTRGQQVTLSCSPISGHRSVSWYQQTPGQGLQFLFEYFSETQRNKGNFPGRFSGRQFSNSRSEMNVSTLELGDSALYLCASSFFSPGTGELFFGEGSRLTVL.

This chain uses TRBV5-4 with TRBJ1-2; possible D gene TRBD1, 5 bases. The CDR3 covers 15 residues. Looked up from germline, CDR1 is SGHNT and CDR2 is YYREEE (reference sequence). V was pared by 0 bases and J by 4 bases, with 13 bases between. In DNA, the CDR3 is TGTGCCAGCAGCTTGGTGCTGGGGGGGATCTATGGCTACACCTTC. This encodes CASSLVLGGIYGYTF.

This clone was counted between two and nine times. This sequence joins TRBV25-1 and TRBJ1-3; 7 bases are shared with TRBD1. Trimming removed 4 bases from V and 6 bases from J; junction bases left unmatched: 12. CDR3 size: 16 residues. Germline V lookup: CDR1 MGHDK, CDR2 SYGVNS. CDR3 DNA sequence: TGTGCCAGCAGTGGCACCTTTTTGGGACAGAAAAACACCATATATTTT. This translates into CASSGTFLGQKNTIYF.

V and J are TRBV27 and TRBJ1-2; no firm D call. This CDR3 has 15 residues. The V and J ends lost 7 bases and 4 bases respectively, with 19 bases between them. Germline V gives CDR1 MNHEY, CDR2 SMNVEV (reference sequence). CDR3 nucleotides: TGTGCCAGCACCCCAACCCGGGGAGGAGTCTATGGCTACACCTTC. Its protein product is CASTPTRGGVYGYTF.

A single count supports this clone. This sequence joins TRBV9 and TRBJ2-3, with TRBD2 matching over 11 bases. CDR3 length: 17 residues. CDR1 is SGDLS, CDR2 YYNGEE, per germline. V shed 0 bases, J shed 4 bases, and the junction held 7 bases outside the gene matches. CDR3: CASSVGSSGGNADTQYF. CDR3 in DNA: TGTGCCAGCAGCGTAGGATCTAGCGGGGGGAATGCAGATACGCAGTATTTT.

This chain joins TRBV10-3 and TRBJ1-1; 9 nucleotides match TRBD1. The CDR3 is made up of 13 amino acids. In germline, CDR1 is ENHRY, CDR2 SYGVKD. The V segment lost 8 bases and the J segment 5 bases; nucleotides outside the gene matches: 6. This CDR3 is CAIGTTGGTEAFF. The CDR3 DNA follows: TGTGCCATCGGGACGACAGGGGGAACTGAAGCTTTCTTT.

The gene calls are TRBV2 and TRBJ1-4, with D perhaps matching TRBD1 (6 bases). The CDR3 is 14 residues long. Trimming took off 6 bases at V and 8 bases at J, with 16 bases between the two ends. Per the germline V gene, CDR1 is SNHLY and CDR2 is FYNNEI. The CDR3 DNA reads TGTGCCAGCAGGGTAAACAGGGACGGAGAAAAACTGTTTTTT. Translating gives CASRVNRDGEKLFF.

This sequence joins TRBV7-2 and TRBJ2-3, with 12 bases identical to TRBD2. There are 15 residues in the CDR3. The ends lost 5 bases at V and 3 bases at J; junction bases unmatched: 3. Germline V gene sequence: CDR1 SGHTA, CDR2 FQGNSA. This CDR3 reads CASSALAGGTDTQYF. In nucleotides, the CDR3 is TGTGCCAGCAGCGCGCTAGCGGGGGGGACAGATACGCAGTATTTT.

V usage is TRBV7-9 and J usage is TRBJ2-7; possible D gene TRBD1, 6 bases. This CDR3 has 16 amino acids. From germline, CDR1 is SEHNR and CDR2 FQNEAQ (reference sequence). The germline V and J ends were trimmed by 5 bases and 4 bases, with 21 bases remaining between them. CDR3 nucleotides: TGTGCCAGCAGCCGGAATGCGTCCAAGGGGGTGTACGAGCAGTACTTC. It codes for CASSRNASKGVYEQYF.

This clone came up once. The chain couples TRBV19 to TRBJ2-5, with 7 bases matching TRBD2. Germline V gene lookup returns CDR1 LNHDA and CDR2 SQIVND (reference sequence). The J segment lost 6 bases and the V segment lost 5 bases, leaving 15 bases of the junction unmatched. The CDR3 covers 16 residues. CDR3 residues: CASSLSGTMGLQTQYF. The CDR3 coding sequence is TGTGCCAGTAGTTTGTCCGGGACTATGGGTTTGCAGACCCAGTACTTC. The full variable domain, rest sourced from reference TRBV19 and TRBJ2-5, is DGGITQSPKYLFRKEGQNVTLSCEQNLNHDAMYWYRQDPGQGLRLIYYSQIVNDFQKGDIAEGYSVSREKKESFPLTVTSAQKNPTAFYLCASSLSGTMGLQTQYFGPGTRLLVL.

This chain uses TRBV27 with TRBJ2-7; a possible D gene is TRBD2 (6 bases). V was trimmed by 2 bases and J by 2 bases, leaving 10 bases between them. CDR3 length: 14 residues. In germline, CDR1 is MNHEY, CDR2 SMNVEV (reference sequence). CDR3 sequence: CASSLGGSPYEQYF. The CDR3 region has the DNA TGTGCCAGCAGTTTAGGGGGGTCCCCCTACGAGCAGTACTTC.

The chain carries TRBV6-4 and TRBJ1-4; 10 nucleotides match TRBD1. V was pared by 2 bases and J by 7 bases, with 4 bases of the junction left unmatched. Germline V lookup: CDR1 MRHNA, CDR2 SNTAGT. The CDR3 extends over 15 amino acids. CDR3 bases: TGTGCCAGCAGTGACGGAGGACAGGGGGGTGAAAAACTGTTTTTT. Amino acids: CASSDGGQGGEKLFF.